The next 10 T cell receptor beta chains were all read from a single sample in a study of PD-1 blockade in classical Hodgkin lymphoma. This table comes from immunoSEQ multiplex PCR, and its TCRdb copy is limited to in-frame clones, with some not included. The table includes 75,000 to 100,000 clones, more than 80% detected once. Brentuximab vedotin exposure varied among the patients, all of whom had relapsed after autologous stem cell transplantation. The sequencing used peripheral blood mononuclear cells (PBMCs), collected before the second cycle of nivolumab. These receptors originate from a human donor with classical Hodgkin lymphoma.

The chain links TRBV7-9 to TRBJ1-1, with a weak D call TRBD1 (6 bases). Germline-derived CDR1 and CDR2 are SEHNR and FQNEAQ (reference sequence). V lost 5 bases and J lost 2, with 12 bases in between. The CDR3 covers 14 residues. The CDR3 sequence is CASSRDTLNTEAFF. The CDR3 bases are TGTGCCAGCAGCCGGGACACACTAAACACTGAAGCTTTCTTT.

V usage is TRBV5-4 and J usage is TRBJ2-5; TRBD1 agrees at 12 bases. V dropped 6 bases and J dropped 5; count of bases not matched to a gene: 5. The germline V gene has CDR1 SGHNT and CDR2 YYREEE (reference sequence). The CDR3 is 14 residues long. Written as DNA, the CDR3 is TGTGCCAGCAAAAGGGACAGGGGGCCGGAGACCCAGTACTTC. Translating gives CASKRDRGPETQYF.

Here the CDR3 reads CASSRDGVVAEAFF. Here the CDR3 DNA reads TGTGCCAGCAGCCGGGACGGCGTCGTGGCTGAAGCTTTCTTT. The V call is TRBV6-5, the J call TRBJ1-1, with a tentative D call TRBD1 (5 bases). The CDR3 spans 14 residues. V dropped 6 bases and J dropped 6 bases, with 17 bases sitting between them. CDR1 and CDR2 from the germline V gene are MNHEY and SVGAGI.

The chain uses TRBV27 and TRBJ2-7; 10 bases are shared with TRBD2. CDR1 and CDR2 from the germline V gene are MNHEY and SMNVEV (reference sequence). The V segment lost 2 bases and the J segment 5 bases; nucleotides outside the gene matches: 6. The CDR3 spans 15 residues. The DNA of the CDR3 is TGTGCCAGCAGTTTACAGCGGGAGGGCCGCGACGAGCAGTACTTC. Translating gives CASSLQREGRDEQYF.

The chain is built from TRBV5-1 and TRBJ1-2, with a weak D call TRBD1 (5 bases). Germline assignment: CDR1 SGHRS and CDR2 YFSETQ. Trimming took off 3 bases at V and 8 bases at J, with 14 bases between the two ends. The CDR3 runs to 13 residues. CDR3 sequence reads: CASSWDPDGGYTF. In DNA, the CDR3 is TGCGCCAGCAGCTGGGACCCCGACGGGGGCTACACCTTC.

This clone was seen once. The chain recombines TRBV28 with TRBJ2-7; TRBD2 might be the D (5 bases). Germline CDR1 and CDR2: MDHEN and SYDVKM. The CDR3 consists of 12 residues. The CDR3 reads CLVAGASYEQYF. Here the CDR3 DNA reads TGTTTGGTTGCGGGTGCCTCCTACGAGCAGTACTTC.

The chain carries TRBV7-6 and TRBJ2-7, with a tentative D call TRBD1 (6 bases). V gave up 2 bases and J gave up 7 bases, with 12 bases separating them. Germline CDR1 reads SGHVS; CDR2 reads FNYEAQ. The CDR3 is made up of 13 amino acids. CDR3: CASSLLGAGEQYF. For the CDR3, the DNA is TGTGCCAGCAGCTTACTGGGGGCCGGGGAGCAGTACTTC.

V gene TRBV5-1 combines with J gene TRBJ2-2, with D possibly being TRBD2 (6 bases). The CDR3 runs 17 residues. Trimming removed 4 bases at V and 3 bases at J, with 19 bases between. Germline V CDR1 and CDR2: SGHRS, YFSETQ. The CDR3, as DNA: TGCGCCAGCAGCCTCACCCCAGGGAGGCGGGACACCGGGGAGCTGTTTTTT. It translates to CASSLTPGRRDTGELFF. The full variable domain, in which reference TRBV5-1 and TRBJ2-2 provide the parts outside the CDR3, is KAGVTQTPRYLIKTRGQQVTLSCSPISGHRSVSWYQQTPGQGLQFLFEYFSETQRNKGNFPGRFSGRQFSNSRSEMNVSTLELGDSALYLCASSLTPGRRDTGELFFGEGSRLTVL.

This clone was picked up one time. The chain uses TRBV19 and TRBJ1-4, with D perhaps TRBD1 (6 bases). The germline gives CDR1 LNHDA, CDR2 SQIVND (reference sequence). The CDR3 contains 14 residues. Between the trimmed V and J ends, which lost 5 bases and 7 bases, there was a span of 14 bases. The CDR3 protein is CASSLGGAGEKLFF. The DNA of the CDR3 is TGTGCCAGTAGTTTGGGGGGGGCAGGTGAAAAACTGTTTTTT.

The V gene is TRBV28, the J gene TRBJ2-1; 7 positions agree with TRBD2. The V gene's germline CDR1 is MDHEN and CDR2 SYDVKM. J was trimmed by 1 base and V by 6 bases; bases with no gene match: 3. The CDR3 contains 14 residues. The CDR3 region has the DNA TGTGCCAGCAGGCCGCGGGAGTCCTACAATGAGCAGTTCTTC. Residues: CASRPRESYNEQFF.